The present entry profiles one T cell receptor beta chain with its context. Being one base from a much bigger clone, this may be a read error. This CDR3 comprises 16 residues. V lost 10 bases to trimming and J lost 5 bases; unmatched junction nucleotides: 11. The data derive from a study of CD8 T cells in ankylosing spondylitis. MiXCR, run by TCRdb on the 5' RACE reads, gives a single entry per CDR3 protein. The data contain roughly 160,000 distinct CDR3 sequences, roughly 11% of them singletons. The receptor's source is a male donor with ankylosing spondylitis or in good health (not recorded which). Sequenced sample: blood, either unsorted or a sorted T cell fraction (not recorded which). The chain combines TRBV12-3 or TRBV12-4 with TRBJ2-1, with 13 positions matching TRBD2. The CDR3 sequence: CAISLGLAGADNEQFF. In DNA form, the CDR3 reads TGTGCCATCAGCCTAGGACTAGCGGGAGCCGACAATGAGCAGTTCTTC.